This is a list of T cell receptor beta chains from one sample in a study of T cells in localized non-small cell lung cancer. The table came from immunoSEQ multiplex PCR; TCRdb's copy has only in-frame clones and leaves some out. Among 700 or so clones listed, approximately 23% were seen once. The sequenced sample was normal lung tissue next to the tumor, obtained before any cancer treatment. Receptors were obtained from a woman aged 40-69 years with stage II squamous cell lung carcinoma. The CDR3 runs from the conserved cysteine through the conserved F or W. D genes are given only for firm matches. Sizes are listed as how often the clone was seen (once, few, many) or a class if it is expanded.

cdr3_nt cdr3_aa j_call d_call clone_size v_call
TGTGCCAGTAGTATCGGAGTGCTCGAGCGTGGCTACACCTTC CASSIGVLERGYTF TRBJ1-2 . few TRBV19
TGTGCCAGTAGTATAGATCTGGGAGGGCCAGATACGCAGTATTTT CASSIDLGGPDTQYF TRBJ2-3 TRBD2 few TRBV19
TGTGCCAGCAGCTTATTCCGAGGGGACAGGGCTTCACCCCTCCACTTT CASSLFRGDRASPLHF TRBJ1-6 TRBD1 few TRBV11-3